The 22 T cell receptor beta chains listed next were all sequenced from one sample in a study of blood T cell repertoires in COVID-19. Profiling relied on immunoSEQ multiplex PCR, and the TCRdb table lists in-frame clones only, not all of them. The table has 330,000 or so clones, 87% seen once; the top ten hold about 1.9%. Sequencing was performed on PBMCs or T cells enriched from blood (not recorded which). The receptor set was obtained from a man in his forties in a cohort exposed to, infected with or recovered from COVID-19 (not recorded which).

This clone was recorded only once. J is TRBJ1-1 and V is TRBV5-4; the match to TRBD1 covers 9 bases. V dropped 4 bases and J dropped 8; count of bases not matched to a gene: 6. Germline-derived CDR1 and CDR2 are SGHNT and YYREEE (reference sequence). This CDR3 is 13 amino acids long. CDR3 loop: CASSEGQGREAFF. In DNA, the CDR3 is TGTGCCAGCAGCGAAGGACAGGGGCGGGAAGCTTTCTTT.

This clone was counted once. The rearrangement uses TRBV29-1 and TRBJ1-1; tentatively, D is TRBD1 (6 bases). V lost 6 bases and J lost 5, with 19 bases in between. CDR3 length: 14 amino acids. Germline CDR1 is SQVTM and CDR2 is ANQGSEA. The CDR3 DNA reads TGCAGCGTAGGCGATACAGGGTCGAGTACTGAAGCTTTCTTT. This translates into CSVGDTGSSTEAFF.

The V call is TRBV28, the J call TRBJ1-4, with a possible D match to TRBD1 (6 bases). The germline CDR1 and CDR2 sequences are MDHEN and SYDVKM. V lost 2 bases and J 2 bases, leaving 18 bases between the germline ends. The CDR3 runs to 18 residues. CDR3: CASSLGGAGVITNEKLFF. The CDR3 DNA is TGTGCCAGCAGTTTAGGGGGGGCAGGGGTGATTACTAATGAAAAACTGTTTTTT.

The rearrangement links TRBV7-9 to TRBJ2-1; 8 bases match TRBD1. This CDR3 region has 15 residues. CDR1 SEHNR and CDR2 FQNEAQ come from the germline V gene (reference sequence). The V segment lost 3 bases and the J segment 6 bases; nucleotides outside the gene matches: 7. CDR3 loop: CASSFPGQASNEQFF. The CDR3 bases are TGTGCCAGCAGCTTCCCGGGACAGGCTTCCAATGAGCAGTTCTTC.

The J gene is TRBJ2-3, the V gene TRBV21-1; the table's D call, TRBD2, has no DNA check behind it. TRBV21-1 is termed a pseudogene. The CDR3 is 16 amino acids. The CDR3 region is CASREKLAGAPHTQYF. Here the CDR3 DNA reads TGTGCCAGCAGGGAAAAACTAGCGGGCGCACCTCATACGCAGTATTTT.

This clone was seen just once. The rearrangement joins TRBV7-9 to TRBJ2-7; D is unclear. Trimming cost V 6 bases and J 2 bases, with 17 bases left between them. Germline V gene sequence: CDR1 SEHNR, CDR2 FQNEAQ (reference sequence). The CDR3 runs 15 residues. CDR3 DNA: TGTGCCAGCAGTCTAGACGGGTGGATCCCCTACGAGCAGTACTTC. Translated, it gives CASSLDGWIPYEQYF. The full variable domain, rest sourced from reference TRBV7-9 and TRBJ2-7, is DTGVSQNPRHKITKRGQNVTFRCDPISEHNRLYWYRQTLGQGPEFLTYFQNEAQLEKSRLLSDRFSAERPKGSFSTLEIQRTEQGDSAMYLCASSLDGWIPYEQYFGPGTRLTVT.

CDR3 DNA sequence: TGTGCCAGCAGCTTGAGGGGGAGTTCCTATGGCTACACCTTC. It is translated as CASSLRGSSYGYTF. This chain joins TRBV5-6 and TRBJ1-2, with a possible D match to TRBD1 (6 bases). The germline CDR1 and CDR2 sequences are SGHDT and YYEEEE. Between the trimmed V and J ends, which lost 1 base and 4 bases, there was a span of 11 bases. The CDR3 is made up of 14 amino acids. Full variable domain (remainder filled in from reference TRBV5-6 and TRBJ1-2): DAGVTQSPTHLIKTRGQQVTLRCSPKSGHDTVSWYQQALGQGPQFIFQYYEEEERQRGNFPDRFSGHQFPNYSSELNVNALLLGDSALYLCASSLRGSSYGYTFGSGTRLTVV.

This chain uses TRBV7-6 with TRBJ1-4; 8 bases line up with TRBD1. The V and J ends lost 6 bases and 7 bases, in that order; junction bases with no gene match: 4. Germline-derived CDR1 and CDR2 are SGHVS and FNYEAQ. The CDR3 is 13 residues long. The CDR3 DNA follows: TGTGCCAGCAGTGCGGGACAGGTTGAAAAACTGTTTTTT. Translating gives CASSAGQVEKLFF.

The CDR3 sequence: CAISESGRTTYEQYF. In nucleotides, the CDR3 is TGTGCCATCAGCGAAAGCGGGAGAACGACCTACGAGCAGTACTTC. The chain joins TRBV10-3 to TRBJ2-7, with 8 bases identical to TRBD2. From germline, CDR1 is ENHRY and CDR2 SYGVKD. J gave up 2 bases and V 6 bases, and 9 bases lay outside the gene matches. This CDR3 contains 15 residues.

CDR3 in amino acids: CASQTSGRANTGELFF. CDR3 DNA: TGTGCCAGTCAGACTAGCGGGAGGGCCAACACCGGGGAGCTGTTTTTT. The rearrangement uses TRBV19 and TRBJ2-2, with 14 positions matching TRBD2. The CDR3 runs to 16 residues. V lost 8 bases, J lost 2 bases, and 4 bases stayed unmatched. Germline V gene sequence: CDR1 LNHDA, CDR2 SQIVND (reference sequence).

V usage is TRBV12-5 and J usage is TRBJ2-2; no firm D call. The CDR3 spans 17 residues. The germline gives CDR1 LGHNT, CDR2 FRNRAP. V gave up 4 bases and J gave up 2 bases, with 17 bases separating them. This CDR3 is CASGSPGSGLNTGELFF. As DNA, the CDR3 is TGTGCTAGTGGTTCCCCCGGTTCTGGGCTTAACACCGGGGAGCTGTTTTTT.

The chain joins TRBV5-1 to TRBJ1-1; 7 nucleotides agree with TRBD1. Germline V lookup: CDR1 SGHRS, CDR2 YFSETQ. The CDR3 has 14 amino acids. The trim removed 5 bases at V and 2 bases at J, leaving 6 bases unmatched. The CDR3 DNA sequence: TGCGCCAGCAGGCAGGGGGGCCCTAACACTGAAGCTTTCTTT. It yields the protein CASRQGGPNTEAFF.

The rearrangement joins TRBV4-2 to TRBJ2-1; D not resolved. V lost 1 base and J 5 bases, leaving 9 bases between the germline ends. The CDR3 is made up of 14 amino acids. The V gene's germline CDR1 is LGHNA and CDR2 YNFKEQ. CDR3 sequence reads: CASSQVPTDNEQFF. CDR3 DNA sequence: TGTGCCAGCAGCCAAGTACCGACTGACAATGAGCAGTTCTTC.

V gene TRBV19 combines with J gene TRBJ1-2, with 10 bases that match TRBD1. The CDR3 has 15 amino acids. Germline assignment: CDR1 LNHDA and CDR2 SQIVND (reference sequence). The V gene end was trimmed by 3 bases and the J gene end by 3 bases; junction bases not matched to a gene: 4. The CDR3 DNA follows: TGTGCCAGTAGTATCGCCGGGACAGGGGACTATGGCTACACCTTC. This codes for CASSIAGTGDYGYTF. The full variable domain, its missing parts supplied by reference TRBV19 and TRBJ1-2, is DGGITQSPKYLFRKEGQNVTLSCEQNLNHDAMYWYRQDPGQGLRLIYYSQIVNDFQKGDIAEGYSVSREKKESFPLTVTSAQKNPTAFYLCASSIAGTGDYGYTFGSGTRLTVV.

J is TRBJ2-1 and V is TRBV29-1; 11 positions match TRBD2. Germline assignment: CDR1 SQVTM and CDR2 ANQGSEA. The CDR3 length is 15 residues. V gave up 5 bases and J gave up 6 bases; unmatched junction bases: 9. CDR3 amino acids: CSVTIGLAGRNEQFF. The CDR3, as DNA: TGCAGCGTTACAATCGGACTAGCGGGCCGCAATGAGCAGTTCTTC.

The chain joins TRBV12-5 to TRBJ2-1, with a weak D call TRBD2 (5 bases). CDR1 is LGHNT and CDR2 is FRNRAP in the germline V gene. V dropped 5 bases and J dropped 5 bases, with 10 bases sitting between them. This CDR3 is built from 13 residues. The CDR3 DNA is TGTGCTAGTGGTCTCCGACTACACAATGAGCAGTTCTTC. Protein: CASGLRLHNEQFF.

The rearrangement links TRBV14 to TRBJ2-5; tentative D call: TRBD1 (6 bases). This CDR3 is 13 amino acids long. Trimming stripped 4 bases from V and 4 bases from J, with 10 bases between. Germline-derived CDR1 and CDR2 are SGHDN and FVKESK. The CDR3 sequence: CASSRQGPETQYF. The CDR3 DNA sequence: TGTGCCAGCAGCCGTCAGGGGCCAGAGACCCAGTACTTC.

The chain carries TRBV11-2 and TRBJ1-2, with TRBD1 as a possible D gene (5 bases). The CDR3 has 15 residues. Trimming shortened V by 5 bases and J by 3 bases, and 16 bases separated the two germline ends. The germline gives CDR1 SGHAT, CDR2 FQNNGV. Here the CDR3 reads CASSHIPGGYYGYTF. CDR3 in DNA: TGTGCCAGCAGCCACATACCGGGGGGATACTATGGCTACACCTTC.

The chain recombines TRBV6-5 with TRBJ2-1, with 8 bases aligning to TRBD1. The germline gives CDR1 MNHEY, CDR2 SVGAGI. This CDR3 has 15 amino acids. V gave up 4 bases and J gave up 1 base; unmatched junction bases: 3. CDR3 amino acids: CASSLTGGSYNEQFF. In nucleotides, the CDR3 is TGTGCCAGCAGTTTAACAGGGGGTTCCTACAATGAGCAGTTCTTC.

V gene TRBV3-1 (or the pseudogene TRBV3-2) combines with J gene TRBJ1-6, with 7 bases matching TRBD1. Losses at the gene ends were 0 bases for V and 14 bases for J; bases not matched to a gene: 7. Germline V gene sequence: CDR1 LGHDT, CDR2 YNNKEL (reference sequence). The CDR3 contains 14 residues. The CDR3 sequence: CASSQDPETGALHF. In DNA form, the CDR3 reads TGTGCCAGCAGCCAAGATCCGGAAACAGGGGCCCTCCACTTT.

This chain links TRBV5-1 with TRBJ2-5, with a possible D match to TRBD2 (6 bases). This CDR3 has 14 amino acids. The V gene's germline CDR1 is SGHRS and CDR2 YFSETQ. With 0 bases removed from V and 4 bases from J, the gap between germline ends came to 10 bases. CDR3 in DNA: TGCGCCAGCAGCTTGGCCTACGGGGGAGAGACCCAGTACTTC. This sequence encodes CASSLAYGGETQYF.

This clone appeared a single time. The rearrangement uses TRBV15 and TRBJ2-7; 11 bases agree with TRBD2. CDR3 length: 15 amino acids. Germline values: CDR1 LNHNV, CDR2 YYDKDF (reference sequence). V dropped 0 bases and J dropped 5; count of bases not matched to a gene: 3. As DNA, the CDR3 is TGTGCCACCAGCAGAGACCTAGCGGGAGGCGACGAGCAGTACTTC. Encoded protein: CATSRDLAGGDEQYF.